The 31 T cell receptor beta chains below all came from one sample that was sequenced in a study of shared clonotypes between healthy human individuals (TCRdb year 2020). Library preparation employed the immunoSEQ multiplex PCR assay. The immuneACCESS repertoire file appears here via TCRdb, limited to in-frame rearrangements. These files lack a portion of the clones; in checked studies, under half of the deficit traces to unresolved V genes, and the cause of the others is not known. This sample lists about 2.1 million clones; 93% were detected once. The biggest ten clones account for over 1.5% of the sample. For the CD8 naive samples, CD45RO-negative cells were positively selected for CCR7, yielding a CD45RA+CCR7+ population from which TemRA cells were excluded. The specimen was naive CD8+ T cells from PBMCs. The sample's cell subset or site, from its label and the paper: CD45RA+CCR7+. The receptors shown here come from a man between 18 and 35 years old in good health. Some clones in this sample may be carry-over from other donors' samples.

This clone was detected only a few times. V usage is TRBV9 and J usage is TRBJ1-1; 7 bases agree with TRBD1. The length of the CDR3 is 14 residues. V trimming: 4 bases; J trimming: 5 bases; junction bases outside the gene matches: 8. Germline V gives CDR1 SGDLS, CDR2 YYNGEE. CDR3 nucleotides: TGTGCCAGCAGCAGGGGGCCTGGAGAGACTGAAGCTTTCTTT. The encoded protein is CASSRGPGETEAFF.

This chain links TRBV4-1 with TRBJ2-2; 12 nucleotides align to TRBD2. CDR1 and CDR2 from the germline V gene are MGHRA and YSYEKL. V trimming: 4 bases; J trimming: 1 base; junction bases outside the gene matches: 1. The CDR3 length is 16 residues. Written as DNA, the CDR3 is TGCGCCAGCAGCCGGACTAGCGGGAAGAACACCGGGGAGCTGTTTTTT. Its translation: CASSRTSGKNTGELFF.

This clone was observed a single time. The rearrangement uses TRBV11-3 and TRBJ2-2, with D possibly being TRBD1 (6 bases). The V end lost 4 bases, the J end lost 1 base, and 10 bases lay between the germline ends. Germline CDR1 reads SGHNT; CDR2 reads YENEEA. The CDR3 totals 15 residues. CDR3: CASSSRQENTGELFF. CDR3 in DNA: TGTGCCAGCAGCTCCAGACAGGAGAACACCGGGGAGCTGTTTTTT. The full variable domain, with the rest looked up from reference TRBV11-3 and TRBJ2-2, is EAGVVQSPRYKIIEKKQPVAFWCNPISGHNTLYWYLQNLGQGPELLIRYENEEAVDDSQLPKDRFSAERLKGVDSTLKIQPAELGDSAVYLCASSSRQENTGELFFGEGSRLTVL.

The V and J genes are TRBV6-5 and TRBJ2-2; TRBD1 is a possible D gene (5 bases). Germline-derived CDR1 and CDR2 are MNHEY and SVGAGI. This CDR3 has 14 amino acids. Trimming removed 5 bases at V and 5 bases at J, with 12 bases between. The CDR3, as DNA: TGTGCCAGCAGTCCGGACACTGGAACCGGGGAGCTGTTTTTT. It encodes CASSPDTGTGELFF.

As to this clone: The sample contains more than one DNA sequence encoding this CDR3. This chain joins TRBV1 and TRBJ1-1. TRBV1 is described as a pseudogene. This CDR3 contains 15 residues. CDR3 sequence: CTSSQRGGRGTEAFF. The CDR3 coding sequence is TGCACCAGCAGCCAACGGGGGGGCCGCGGCACTGAAGCTTTCTTT.

The V gene is TRBV9, the J gene TRBJ2-7; a weak D match, TRBD2 (6 bases). CDR1 and CDR2 (germline): SGDLS, YYNGEE. V gave up 0 bases and J gave up 4 bases, with 14 bases separating them. The CDR3 totals 15 residues. CDR3 region: CASSVGVGSLYEQYF. The CDR3 coding sequence is TGTGCCAGCAGCGTAGGCGTCGGGAGCTTATACGAGCAGTACTTC. The whole variable domain, remainder taken from reference TRBV9 and TRBJ2-7, is DSGVTQTPKHLITATGQRVTLRCSPRSGDLSVYWYQQSLDQGLQFLIQYYNGEERAKGNILERFSAQQFPDLHSELNLSSLELGDSALYFCASSVGVGSLYEQYFGPGTRLTVT.

This clone was recorded once. The V and J genes are TRBV2 and TRBJ1-2, with D maybe TRBD1 (6 bases). V dropped 2 bases and J dropped 0 bases, with 13 bases sitting between them. The V gene's germline CDR1 is SNHLY and CDR2 FYNNEI. The CDR3 has 16 residues. CDR3 in amino acids: CASSELGDTPNYGYTF. The CDR3 region has the DNA TGTGCCAGCAGTGAATTGGGGGACACTCCTAACTATGGCTACACCTTC.

V and J are TRBV4-3 and TRBJ1-2, with 9 bases fitting TRBD1. The V segment lost 3 bases and the J segment 6 bases; nucleotides outside the gene matches: 11. This CDR3 contains 16 residues. In germline, CDR1 is LGHNA, CDR2 YSLEER. CDR3 bases: TGCGCCAGCAGCCAGGGGATCCGGGACAGGGTACATGGCTACACCTTC. Protein product: CASSQGIRDRVHGYTF.

Comment on this clone: The sample carries other DNA sequences with the same CDR3. This chain joins TRBV27 and TRBJ1-2; no reliable D call. The germline V gene has CDR1 MNHEY and CDR2 SMNVEV (reference sequence). Trimming removed 0 bases at V and 0 bases at J, with 8 bases between. CDR3 length: 15 amino acids. In DNA form, the CDR3 reads TGTGCCAGCAGTTTATCGGCGGGAGCTAACTATGGCTACACCTTC. Translated, it gives CASSLSAGANYGYTF.

Turning to this clone: The same CDR3 also results from other DNA sequences found in this sample. V and J are TRBV7-9 and TRBJ2-1; D remains unclear. CDR1 is SEHNR and CDR2 is FQNEAQ in the germline V gene (reference sequence). V lost 5 bases and J 0 bases, leaving 8 bases between the germline ends. The CDR3 sequence is 14 residues long. CDR3 bases: TGTGCCAGCAGCCCCCGCGGCTCCTACAATGAGCAGTTCTTC. Translating it yields CASSPRGSYNEQFF.

About this clone itself: Distinct nucleotide sequences in the sample also encode this CDR3. The V gene is TRBV27, the J gene TRBJ1-2, with D perhaps matching TRBD1 (5 bases). This CDR3 has 13 residues. The germline V gene encodes CDR1 MNHEY and CDR2 SMNVEV (reference sequence). The V gene lost 5 bases and the J gene lost 8 bases, with 15 bases spanning the gap. CDR3 amino acids: CASSSGGSSGYTF. CDR3 bases: TGTGCCAGCAGTAGCGGGGGAAGCAGCGGCTACACCTTC.

The J gene is TRBJ1-2, the V gene TRBV7-9; D call uncertain. Germline CDR1 and CDR2: SEHNR and FQNEAQ (reference sequence). The CDR3 extends over 11 amino acids. V dropped 5 bases and J dropped 10 bases, with 11 bases sitting between them. The CDR3 sequence is CASSPTEDYTF. CDR3 nucleotides: TGTGCCAGCAGCCCTACAGAGGACTACACCTTC. The whole variable domain, filled in from reference TRBV7-9 and TRBJ1-2, reads DTGVSQNPRHKITKRGQNVTFRCDPISEHNRLYWYRQTLGQGPEFLTYFQNEAQLEKSRLLSDRFSAERPKGSFSTLEIQRTEQGDSAMYLCASSPTEDYTFGSGTRLTVV.

The genes are TRBV16 and TRBJ1-2; the D is unclear. CDR1 and CDR2 (germline): KGHSY, FQNENV. V gave up 7 bases and J gave up 4 bases, with 10 bases separating them. The CDR3 is 12 residues long. The CDR3 region is CASTRPGYGYTF. CDR3 nucleotides: TGTGCCAGCACCCGTCCAGGCTATGGCTACACCTTC.

V is TRBV28 and J is TRBJ1-2; D may be TRBD1 (6 bases). Germline V gene lookup returns CDR1 MDHEN and CDR2 SYDVKM. CDR3 size: 12 residues. V was clipped by 8 bases and J by 4 bases, with 11 bases between them. CDR3 amino acids: CASLGGGYGYTF. The DNA for the CDR3 is TGTGCCAGCCTAGGGGGGGGCTATGGCTACACCTTC.

The chain employs TRBV28 and TRBJ2-5; no clear D. The CDR3 length is 11 residues. The germline V and J ends were trimmed by 2 bases and 7 bases, with 5 bases remaining between them. Germline loops: CDR1 MDHEN, CDR2 SYDVKM. CDR3 sequence reads: CASSLKVTQYF. The CDR3 nucleotides read TGTGCCAGCAGTTTAAAAGTGACCCAGTACTTC.

This clone was seen just once. The gene calls are TRBV7-9 and TRBJ2-1, with D unclear. V lost 0 bases to trimming and J lost 4 bases, with 13 bases between them. The CDR3 is 16 residues long. Per germline, CDR1 SEHNR and CDR2 FQNEAQ (reference sequence). As DNA, the CDR3 is TGTGCCAGCAGCTTAGCGTTAGCCCGCTTATACAATGAGCAGTTCTTC. This codes for CASSLALARLYNEQFF.

CDR3 loop: CASGGVYGNTIYF. DNA of the CDR3: TGTGCCAGCGGTGGGGTTTACGGAAACACCATATATTTT. The chain employs TRBV9 and TRBJ1-3; no definite D call. V lost 7 bases to trimming and J lost 4 bases, with 12 bases between them. Germline V CDR1 and CDR2: SGDLS, YYNGEE. The CDR3 loop spans 13 amino acids.

The chain couples TRBV6-5 to TRBJ2-5, with D possibly being TRBD1 (7 bases). V was cut by 4 bases and J by 2 bases, with 17 bases left in between. The CDR3 runs 16 residues. The V gene's germline CDR1 is MNHEY and CDR2 SVGAGI. The chain's CDR3 is CASSSSGVRGQETQYF. The DNA of the CDR3 is TGTGCCAGCAGTTCCTCGGGGGTCAGGGGGCAAGAGACCCAGTACTTC.

DNA for the CDR3: TGTGCCAGCAGTTTCTCCGAATCCCCCTACGAGCAGTACTTC. Protein sequence: CASSFSESPYEQYF. The rearrangement links TRBV27 to TRBJ2-7; D ambiguous. The CDR3 totals 14 residues. Germline V CDR1 and CDR2: MNHEY, SMNVEV (reference sequence). V was shortened by 3 bases and J by 2 bases, with 11 bases between the two germline ends.

The genes are TRBV19 and TRBJ1-1; TRBD1 aligns across 7 bases. Germline V gives CDR1 LNHDA, CDR2 SQIVND (reference sequence). CDR3 size: 13 residues. Trimming at V came to 9 bases and at J to 1 base, leaving 5 bases not matched to a gene. Here the CDR3 DNA reads TGTGCCAGCTGCAGGGGGGAGAACACTGAAGCTTTCTTT. Its translation: CASCRGENTEAFF.

The CDR3 sequence: CASSLRSSRVFGNEQFF. Written as DNA, the CDR3 is TGTGCCAGCAGCCTGAGATCCTCCCGCGTATTCGGCAATGAGCAGTTCTTC. V is TRBV9 and J is TRBJ2-1; D gene ambiguous. The CDR3 has 17 residues. Germline CDR1 SGDLS, CDR2 YYNGEE. Between the trimmed V and J ends, which lost 4 bases and 6 bases, there was a span of 23 bases. The full variable domain, in which reference TRBV9 and TRBJ2-1 provide the parts outside the CDR3, is DSGVTQTPKHLITATGQRVTLRCSPRSGDLSVYWYQQSLDQGLQFLIQYYNGEERAKGNILERFSAQQFPDLHSELNLSSLELGDSALYFCASSLRSSRVFGNEQFFGPGTRLTVL.

The chain carries TRBV27 and TRBJ1-5; D is undetermined. CDR1 and CDR2 (germline): MNHEY, SMNVEV (reference sequence). V was clipped by 2 bases and J by 5 bases, with 7 bases between them. The CDR3 has 13 residues. CDR3 bases: TGTGCCAGCAGTTTAAGAGGGTATCAGCCCCAGCATTTT. Amino acid sequence: CASSLRGYQPQHF.

V and J are TRBV5-4 and TRBJ2-7, with 10 bases aligning to TRBD1. The junction had 7 bases not matched to a gene; V was cut back by 3 bases and J by 4 bases. Germline V gives CDR1 SGHNT, CDR2 YYREEE (reference sequence). This CDR3 is built from 15 residues. The CDR3: CASSSHGTGVYEQYF. The DNA for the CDR3 is TGTGCCAGCAGCTCGCACGGGACAGGGGTGTACGAGCAGTACTTC. Supplemented by reference TRBV5-4 and TRBJ2-7, the full variable domain reads ETGVTQSPTHLIKTRGQQVTLRCSSQSGHNTVSWYQQALGQGPQFIFQYYREEENGRGNFPPRFSGLQFPNYSSELNVNALELDDSALYLCASSSHGTGVYEQYFGPGTRLTVT.

CDR3 sequence: CASSLGTGTRYGYTF. The CDR3 region has the DNA TGTGCCAGCAGCTTAGGTACCGGGACACGCTATGGCTACACCTTC. This chain connects TRBV7-9 to TRBJ1-2, with D possibly matching TRBD1 (6 bases). Germline CDR1 and CDR2: SEHNR and FQNEAQ (reference sequence). This CDR3 has 15 residues. V gave up 1 base and J gave up 4 bases, with 13 bases separating them.

This rearrangement joins TRBV4-2 to TRBJ2-5; D is possibly TRBD1 or TRBD2 (5 bases each). The CDR3 is 16 residues long. The germline CDR1 and CDR2 sequences are LGHNA and YNFKEQ. The germline V and J ends were trimmed by 2 bases and 2 bases, with 15 bases remaining between them. CDR3 region: CASSQLGESVQETQYF. The CDR3 DNA reads as TGTGCCAGCAGCCAACTGGGGGAAAGCGTTCAAGAGACCCAGTACTTC.

Concerning this clone itself: Other DNA sequences within the sample encode an identical CDR3. This sequence joins TRBV7-2 and TRBJ2-7; 7 positions match TRBD2. The trim removed 5 bases at V and 3 bases at J, leaving 7 bases unmatched. Germline V gives CDR1 SGHTA, CDR2 FQGNSA. CDR3 length equals 14 residues. DNA for the CDR3: TGTGCCAGCAGCCTCGGACTAGGCGGCTACGAGCAGTACTTC. It encodes CASSLGLGGYEQYF.

The V and J genes are TRBV5-1 and TRBJ2-3; 11 bases match TRBD2. There are 17 residues in the CDR3. The germline gives CDR1 SGHRS, CDR2 YFSETQ. V gave up 3 bases and J gave up 0 bases; unmatched junction bases: 6. The DNA of the CDR3 is TGCGCCAGCAGCTGGCCCCTAGCGGGAGGTAGCACAGATACGCAGTATTTT. As protein: CASSWPLAGGSTDTQYF.

With respect to this clone: This CDR3 is also generated by other DNA sequences in the sample. The chain links TRBV9 to TRBJ2-7, with a weak D call TRBD1 (7 bases). The CDR3 sequence is 13 residues long. V was clipped by 0 bases and J by 6 bases, with 10 bases between them. Germline V gene lookup returns CDR1 SGDLS and CDR2 YYNGEE. The CDR3 is CASSVGQGGEQYF. The CDR3 nucleotides are TGTGCCAGCAGCGTAGGTCAGGGGGGCGAGCAGTACTTC.

The chain employs TRBV27 and TRBJ2-3, with 9 bases that match TRBD2. With 8 bases clipped from V and 6 bases from J, the junction kept 12 bases outside the gene matches. Germline V gene sequence: CDR1 MNHEY, CDR2 SMNVEV (reference sequence). The CDR3 is 15 residues long. The CDR3 here is CASRLREGVVDTQYF. For the CDR3, the DNA is TGTGCCAGCCGCTTGCGGGAGGGGGTGGTCGATACGCAGTATTTT.

A word on this clone: Additional DNA sequences in this sample encode the identical CDR3. The chain has TRBV9 and TRBJ2-7, with D perhaps TRBD2 (6 bases). In germline, CDR1 is SGDLS, CDR2 YYNGEE. With 3 bases removed from V and 0 bases from J, the gap between germline ends came to 10 bases. The CDR3 extends over 14 amino acids. For the CDR3, the DNA is TGTGCCAGCAGCGGGACCGGGAGCTCCTACGAGCAGTACTTC. Protein product: CASSGTGSSYEQYF.

The chain is built from TRBV29-1 and TRBJ2-7; D is unclear. V was clipped by 7 bases and J by 3 bases, with 28 bases between them. Germline V CDR1 and CDR2: SQVTM, ANQGSEA. CDR3 length: 17 residues. CDR3 coding DNA: TGCAGCGCCGCGCTTCAGAACCCAAGACATATTCGCTACGAGCAGTACTTC. It translates to CSAALQNPRHIRYEQYF.